This TCR beta chain was identified in a study of breast tumors, draining lymph nodes, adjacent tissues. A note on this clonotype: Its antigen is still unknown. A clone one base away is much larger, so this may be a read error. The conserved phenylalanine or tryptophan is not found at the CDR3 terminus, so this likely reflects a read error.

General study results and limits: Tumors had less TCR diversity than lymph nodes, more than nontumor tissue.

Samples came from axillary lymph nodes draining the breast cancer. Each CDR3 protein is one row after TCRdb ran MiXCR on the multiplex PCR reads. The repertoire holds approximately 200,000 distinct CDR3 sequences, with roughly 31% as singletons. The CDR3 covers 13 residues. CDR1 is KGHSH, CDR2 LQKENI, per germline. V shed 8 bases and J shed 1 base, with 11 bases lying between them. The chain carries TRBV18 and TRBJ2-5; D gene unclear. The material sequenced was axillary lymph node tissue. The receptor's source is a female donor with breast cancer. Some clones in this sample may be carry-over from other donors' samples. The CDR3 DNA is TGTGCCAGCCTTGGGCGGTTCCAAGAGACCCAGTACCTC. Protein: CASLGRFQETQYL.